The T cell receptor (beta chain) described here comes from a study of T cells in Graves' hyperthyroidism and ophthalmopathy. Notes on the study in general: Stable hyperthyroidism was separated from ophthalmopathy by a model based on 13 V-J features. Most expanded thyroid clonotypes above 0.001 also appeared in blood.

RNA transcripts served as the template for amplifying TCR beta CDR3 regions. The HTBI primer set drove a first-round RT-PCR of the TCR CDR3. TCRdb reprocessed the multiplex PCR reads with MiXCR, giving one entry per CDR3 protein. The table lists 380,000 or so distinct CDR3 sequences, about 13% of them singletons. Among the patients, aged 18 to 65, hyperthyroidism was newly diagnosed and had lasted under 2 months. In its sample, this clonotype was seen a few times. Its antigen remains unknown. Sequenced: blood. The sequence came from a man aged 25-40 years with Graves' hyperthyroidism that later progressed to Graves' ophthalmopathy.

The CDR3 protein is CASSIPGQPNYGYTF. CDR3 nucleotides: TGTGCCAGCAGCATACCGGGACAGCCTAACTATGGCTACACCTTC. This rearrangement joins TRBV5-4 to TRBJ1-2, with 7 bases matching TRBD1. The germline CDR1 and CDR2 sequences are SGHNT and YYREEE (reference sequence). Losses at the gene ends were 4 bases for V and 0 bases for J; bases not matched to a gene: 6. The CDR3 sequence is 15 residues long.